This T cell receptor beta chain was recovered during a study of T cells in localized non-small cell lung cancer (dated by TCRdb to 2019 to 2021). Background for the entire study: The study analyzed T cell repertoires of 236 early-stage NSCLC patients, comparing tumors and uninvolved tumor-adjacent lungs. The mean age of the NSCLC patients was about 67 years, with 120 to 150 men and 107 women. The cohort consisted of 200 to 300 treatment-naive NSCLC patients whose localized lung tumors had been resected. Results the study describes overall, beyond this receptor: Higher blood T cell density associated with longer overall survival, while higher adjacent-lung clonality associated with shorter survival. Because the study design was exploratory, TCR variables were selected using unadjusted p-values without false-discovery rate correction. Because multi-region sequencing of the tumors was not done, intratumor heterogeneity could not be ruled out. Uninvolved tumor-adjacent lung showed the highest T cell clonality, higher than tumor, which suggests more focused antigenic responses in the adjacent lung. Of the top 100 tumor clones, a median of approximately 60 were detected in paired uninvolved adjacent lung; 28 were also among that lung's top 100.

The germline V gene encodes CDR1 MGHDK and CDR2 SYGVNS. Including cysteine and phenylalanine, the CDR3 has 12 amino acids. CDR3 DNA only is kept here, 36 bases in frame from base 1. V is reduced by 8 bases and J by 2 bases, leaving a spacing of 10 bases between them. With regard to this clone: The antigen this receptor binds is unknown. No clone much larger than this one lies a single base away; base qualities are absent.

TCR beta CDR3 regions were sequenced from DNA using the immunoSEQ Assay. Per the source publication's procedure: To compute T cell density, TCR beta template counts were normalized to usable DNA, which was estimated by amplifying housekeeping genes. Richness was estimated with the preseqR package, extrapolating to 400,000 templates for PBMC samples and 120,000 templates for tissue samples. Clonality was defined by subtracting Pielou's evenness from one. To identify tissue-enriched TCRs, differential abundance testing was run on productive amino-acid clonotypes with a minimum total count of 5 and an alpha of 0.1. Repertoire overlap between compartments was quantified with the Jaccard Index and Morisita Overlap Index. GLIPH grouped TCR beta CDR3s together with public tetramer-defined viral CDR3s, and a viral motif had to include at least three viral sequences and also show V-gene enrichment. What TCRdb holds here is the immuneACCESS table cut down to in-frame rearrangements. Part of the clones is not present; checked against another copy, under half of the missing clones reflect an unresolved V gene, and the others are unexplained. The V and J calls and clone size are taken from that table; D and trimming were inferred from the DNA. The sample has under 150,000 clones on record, around 92% of them singletons. The top ten hold approximately 1.5% of the sample.

At diagnosis, peripheral blood, uninvolved tumor-adjacent lung and tumor were collected and stored as a combination of fresh-frozen and FFPE material. For TCR repertoire profiling, the blood samples were analyzed as peripheral blood mononuclear cells. This specimen was peripheral blood, taken before any cancer treatment. The chain uses TRBV25-1 and TRBJ2-7; too little of a D gene remains to name it. This sequence was found in a female donor older than 55 with stage I lung adenocarcinoma. The CDR3 reads CASGTGAYEQYF. The sequenced DNA: TGTGCCAGCGGTACGGGCGCCTACGAGCAGTACTTC.